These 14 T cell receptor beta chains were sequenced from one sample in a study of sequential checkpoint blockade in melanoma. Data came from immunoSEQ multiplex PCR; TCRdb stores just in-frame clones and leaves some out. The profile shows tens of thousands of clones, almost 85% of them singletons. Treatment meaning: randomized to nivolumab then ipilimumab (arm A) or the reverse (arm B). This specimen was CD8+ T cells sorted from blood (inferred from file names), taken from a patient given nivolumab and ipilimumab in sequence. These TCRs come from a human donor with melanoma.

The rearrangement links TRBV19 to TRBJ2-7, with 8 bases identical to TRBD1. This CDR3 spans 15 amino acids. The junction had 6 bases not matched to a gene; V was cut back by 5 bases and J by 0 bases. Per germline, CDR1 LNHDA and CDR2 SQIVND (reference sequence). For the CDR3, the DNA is TGTGCCAGTAGTTGGGGACAGGCCGGCTCCTACGAGCAGTACTTC. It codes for CASSWGQAGSYEQYF.

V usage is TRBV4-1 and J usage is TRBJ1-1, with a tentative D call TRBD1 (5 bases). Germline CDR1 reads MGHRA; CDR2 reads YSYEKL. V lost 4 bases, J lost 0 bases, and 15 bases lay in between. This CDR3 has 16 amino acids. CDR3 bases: TGCGCCAGCAGCCGAACACCGGACACCCTGAACACTGAAGCTTTCTTT. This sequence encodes CASSRTPDTLNTEAFF.

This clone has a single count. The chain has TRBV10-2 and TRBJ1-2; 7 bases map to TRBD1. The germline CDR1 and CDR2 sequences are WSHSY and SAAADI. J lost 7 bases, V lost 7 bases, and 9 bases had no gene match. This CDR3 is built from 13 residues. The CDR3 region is CASTPTGRSGYTF. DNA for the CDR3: TGCGCCAGCACCCCGACAGGGAGGAGTGGCTACACCTTC.

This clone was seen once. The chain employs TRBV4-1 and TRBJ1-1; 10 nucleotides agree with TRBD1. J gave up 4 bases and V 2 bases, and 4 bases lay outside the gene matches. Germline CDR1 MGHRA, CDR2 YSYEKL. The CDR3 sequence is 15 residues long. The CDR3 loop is CASSQSRTGGTEAFF. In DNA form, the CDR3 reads TGCGCCAGCAGCCAAAGTAGGACAGGGGGCACTGAAGCTTTCTTT.

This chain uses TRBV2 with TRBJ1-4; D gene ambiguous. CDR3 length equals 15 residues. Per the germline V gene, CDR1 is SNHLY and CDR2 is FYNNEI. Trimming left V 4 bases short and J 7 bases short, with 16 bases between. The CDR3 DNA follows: TGTGCCAGCAGTGGCGAGATGGGAGTCGGTGAAAAACTGTTTTTT. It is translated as CASSGEMGVGEKLFF.

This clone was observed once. The CDR3 nucleotides read TGTGCCAGCAGCTTGACAGAGAACTATGGCTACACCTTC. Amino acids: CASSLTENYGYTF. The chain uses TRBV5-5 and TRBJ1-2; D is unclear. The germline V gene has CDR1 SGHKS and CDR2 YYEKEE (reference sequence). The germline V and J ends were trimmed by 1 base and 2 bases, with 6 bases remaining between them. The CDR3 is made up of 13 amino acids.

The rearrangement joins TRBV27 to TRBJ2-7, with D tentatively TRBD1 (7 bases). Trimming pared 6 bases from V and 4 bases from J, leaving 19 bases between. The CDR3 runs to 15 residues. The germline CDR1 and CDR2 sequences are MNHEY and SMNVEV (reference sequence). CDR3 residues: CASRQGRWFGYEQYF. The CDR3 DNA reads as TGTGCCAGCAGACAGGGGAGGTGGTTCGGATACGAGCAGTACTTC.

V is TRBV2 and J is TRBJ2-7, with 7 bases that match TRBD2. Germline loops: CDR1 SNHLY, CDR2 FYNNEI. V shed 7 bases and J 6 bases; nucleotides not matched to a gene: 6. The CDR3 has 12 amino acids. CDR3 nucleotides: TGTGCCAGCAACGGGGGAGGGCTCGAGCAGTACTTC. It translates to CASNGGGLEQYF.

The DNA of the CDR3 is TGTGCCAGCAGTCTAAGGGGGCCTAGCAATCAGCCCCAGCATTTT. Translated: CASSLRGPSNQPQHF. The V call is TRBV27, the J call TRBJ1-5; 7 nucleotides agree with TRBD1. V lost 5 bases to trimming and J lost 0 bases; unmatched junction nucleotides: 4. Per germline, CDR1 MNHEY and CDR2 SMNVEV (reference sequence). CDR3 length equals 15 residues.

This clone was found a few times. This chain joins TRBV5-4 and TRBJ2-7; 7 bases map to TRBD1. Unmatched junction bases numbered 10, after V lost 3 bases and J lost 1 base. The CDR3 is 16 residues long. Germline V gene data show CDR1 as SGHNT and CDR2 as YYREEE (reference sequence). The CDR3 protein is CASSSGLGTASYEQYF. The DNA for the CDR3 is TGTGCCAGCAGCTCCGGGCTGGGGACAGCTTCCTACGAGCAGTACTTC.

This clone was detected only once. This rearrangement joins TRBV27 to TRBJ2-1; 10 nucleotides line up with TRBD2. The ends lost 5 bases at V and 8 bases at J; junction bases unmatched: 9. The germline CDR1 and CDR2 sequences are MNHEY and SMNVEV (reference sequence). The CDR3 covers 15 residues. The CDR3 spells CASSLQAGGPDEQFF. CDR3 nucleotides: TGTGCCAGCAGTCTCCAAGCGGGAGGGCCCGATGAGCAGTTCTTC.

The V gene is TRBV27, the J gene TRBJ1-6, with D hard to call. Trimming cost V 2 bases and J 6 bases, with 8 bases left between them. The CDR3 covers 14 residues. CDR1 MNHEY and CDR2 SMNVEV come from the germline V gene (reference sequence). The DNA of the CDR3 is TGTGCCAGCAGTTTAGCCAGTCCTAATTCACCCCTCCACTTT. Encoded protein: CASSLASPNSPLHF.

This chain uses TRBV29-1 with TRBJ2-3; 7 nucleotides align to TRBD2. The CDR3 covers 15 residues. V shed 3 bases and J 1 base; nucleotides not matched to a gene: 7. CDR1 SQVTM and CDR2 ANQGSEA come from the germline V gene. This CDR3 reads CSVEGGEGRTDTQYF. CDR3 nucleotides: TGCAGCGTTGAGGGGGGGGAGGGTCGCACAGATACGCAGTATTTT.

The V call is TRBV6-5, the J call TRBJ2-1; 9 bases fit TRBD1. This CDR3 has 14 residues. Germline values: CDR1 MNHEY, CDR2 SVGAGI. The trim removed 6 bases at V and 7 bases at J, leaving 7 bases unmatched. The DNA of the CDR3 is TGTGCCAGCAGCTCCCGGGACAGGGTGAATGAGCAGTTCTTC. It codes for CASSSRDRVNEQFF.